This T cell receptor (beta chain) appears in the sequencing data of a study of Graves' ophthalmopathy and Graves' hyperthyroidism. The wider study: Researchers obtained peripheral blood at initial diagnosis, before any treatment had begun.

Being free of ophthalmopathy for 18 months of follow-up defined stable hyperthyroidism. Clinicians diagnosed using symptoms, serum thyroxine, TRAb, thyroid ultrasound and orbital computed tomography. Notes on the study in general: The authors also found most expanded thyroid clonotypes above 0.001 frequency in blood.

Notes on this clonotype: Its antigen is as yet unknown.

Using RNA transcripts, the TCR beta CDR3 regions were amplified. RT-PCR with HTBI primers came first, then second-round multiplex PCR. TCRdb used MiXCR to reprocess the multiplex PCR reads, holding one entry per CDR3 protein. The sample includes hundreds of thousands of distinct CDR3 sequences, 22% seen only once; the top ten take roughly 6.9%. This TCR derives from a woman aged 18-35 years with stable Graves' hyperthyroidism. Some clones in this sample may be carry-over from other donors' samples. The sequencing input was peripheral blood.

The CDR3 DNA reads TGTGCCAGCAGTGTTCAGGGGGCGATGAACACTGAAGCTTTCTTT. Translating it yields CASSVQGAMNTEAFF. The chain carries TRBV2 and TRBJ1-1; 8 bases agree with TRBD1. Germline CDR1 is SNHLY and CDR2 is FYNNEI. This CDR3 has 15 residues. The V segment lost 4 bases and the J segment 0 bases; nucleotides outside the gene matches: 4.